This T cell receptor beta chain is from a study of response to subunit inactivated influenza vaccine. Via MiXCR, TCRdb re-called the RT-PCR reads, giving one row per CDR3 protein. The sample shows 500,000 or so distinct CDR3 sequences, roughly 9.7% of them seen only once. The CDR3 totals 15 residues. The germline V gene encodes CDR1 SGHAT and CDR2 FQNNGV. Unmatched junction bases numbered 8, after V lost 5 bases and J lost 5 bases. The source of this sequence is a man aged 50 to 59 who received an inactivated influenza vaccine. Here the sequenced sample was PBMCs from blood, taken 35 to 45 days after vaccination. V and J are TRBV11-2 and TRBJ2-5; 10 bases line up with TRBD2. The CDR3 DNA reads as TGTGCCAGCAGCCGGACGGGACTAGCGACGGAGACCCAGTACTTC. Residues: CASSRTGLATETQYF.